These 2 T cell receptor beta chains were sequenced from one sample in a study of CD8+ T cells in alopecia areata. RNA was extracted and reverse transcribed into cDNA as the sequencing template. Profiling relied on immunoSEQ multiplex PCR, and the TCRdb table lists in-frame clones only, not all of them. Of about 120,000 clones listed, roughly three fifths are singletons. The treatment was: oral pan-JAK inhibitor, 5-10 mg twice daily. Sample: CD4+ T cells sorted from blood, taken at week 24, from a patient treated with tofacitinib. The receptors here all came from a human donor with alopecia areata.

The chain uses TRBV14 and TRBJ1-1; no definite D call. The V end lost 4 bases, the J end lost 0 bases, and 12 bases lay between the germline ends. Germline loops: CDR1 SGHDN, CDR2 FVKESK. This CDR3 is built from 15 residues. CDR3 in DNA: TGTGCCAGCAGCCCTCCCGGCACTGTGAACACTGAAGCTTTCTTT. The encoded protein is CASSPPGTVNTEAFF. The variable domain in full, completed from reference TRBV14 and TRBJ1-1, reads EAGVTQFPSHSVIEKGQTVTLRCDPISGHDNLYWYRRVMGKEIKFLLHFVKESKQDESGMPNNRFLAERTGGTYSTLKVQPAELEDSGVYFCASSPPGTVNTEAFFGQGTRLTVV.

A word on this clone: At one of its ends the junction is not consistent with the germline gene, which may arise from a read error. In DNA form, the CDR3 reads TGCAGCGTTGAACGGTGGGGAGATCCCCATTTT. Amino acid sequence: CSVERWGDPHF. V is TRBV29-1 and J is TRBJ2-3; tentatively, D is TRBD2 (5 bases). CDR1 SQVTM and CDR2 ANQGSEA come from the germline V gene. The CDR3 loop spans 11 amino acids.